A selection of T cell receptor beta chains follows, all from one sample in a study of response to subunit inactivated influenza vaccine. TCRdb re-called the RT-PCR reads through MiXCR, storing one row per CDR3 protein. The sample includes 300,000 to 350,000 distinct CDR3 sequences, 20% to 25% of them seen just once. Sequencing used PBMCs from blood, obtained 21 months after vaccination. These receptors were obtained from a man aged 45-69 years who received an inactivated influenza vaccine. The CDR3 runs from the conserved cysteine through the conserved F or W. Each record gives: CDR3 DNA, CDR3 protein, CDR3 length, clone size, V gene, D gene, J gene. A D gene is named only where the DNA matches it firmly. Some rows have no size entry. The others give once, few or many, or a class for an expanded clone.

TGTGCCAGCAGCGGCCCGGACAGAAGCTCTGGAAACACCATATATTTT,CASSGPDRSSGNTIYF,16,.,TRBV5-6,.,TRBJ1-3
TGTGCCAGCAGCGTCACACAGCAGACTAACTATGGCTACACCTTC,CASSVTQQTNYGYTF,15,.,TRBV5-5,.,TRBJ1-2
TGTGCCAGCACCTACCGGGATGGTCAGCCCCAGCATTTT,CASTYRDGQPQHF,13,few,TRBV6-2/TRBV6-3,.,TRBJ1-5
TGTGCCAGCAGCTTCACCGGGACTAGCGGATACAATGAGCAGTTCTTC,CASSFTGTSGYNEQFF,16,few,TRBV7-2,TRBD2,TRBJ2-1
TGCGCCAGCAGCCACGACCGACAGGCTGGAAACACCATATATTTT,CASSHDRQAGNTIYF,15,few,TRBV4-3,.,TRBJ1-3
TGTGCCAGCAGTTACGCCGGGACTAGCTCCTACGAGCAGTACTTC,CASSYAGTSSYEQYF,15,few,TRBV6-2/TRBV6-3,TRBD2,TRBJ2-7
TGTGCCATCAGTGAGTTTAAGCTTGGAGGTGATTACACAGATACGCAGTATTTT,CAISEFKLGGDYTDTQYF,18,once,TRBV10-3,.,TRBJ2-3
TGTGCCAGCAGTTATGGGGGGGGACCCACTGAAGCTTTCTTT,CASSYGGGPTEAFF,14,.,TRBV6-2/TRBV6-3,.,TRBJ1-1
TGTGCCAGCAACTATCGGGACTACAATGAGCAGTTCTTC,CASNYRDYNEQFF,13,.,TRBV7-2,.,TRBJ2-1
TGTGCCAGCAGCTCACGTCCGGGGGGCTCCTACAATGAGCAGTTCTTC,CASSSRPGGSYNEQFF,16,few,TRBV7-9,TRBD2,TRBJ2-1
TGCGCCAGCAGCCAAGATTCCCGGACAGGGGGCAGGCAGCCCCAGCATTTT,CASSQDSRTGGRQPQHF,17,.,TRBV4-3,TRBD1,TRBJ1-5
TGTGCCAGCAGCTTAATCTTGGGAACAGATACGCAGTATTTT,CASSLILGTDTQYF,14,few,TRBV7-9,.,TRBJ2-3
TGTGCCAGCAGTTCCGTGGACGGCGCCTCTGGAAACACCATATATTTT,CASSSVDGASGNTIYF,16,.,TRBV28,.,TRBJ1-3
TGTGCCAGCTCACCAGCGACAGGGATCGGGGGAGCTTTCTTT,CASSPATGIGGAFF,14,few,TRBV18,TRBD1,TRBJ1-1
TGTGCCACCAGCAGTGCGATTATGAACACTGAAGCTTTCTTT,CATSSAIMNTEAFF,14,few,TRBV15,.,TRBJ1-1
TGCAGTGCTAGAGGAGAGGGGGACAGGGTAGCCTACGAGCAGTACTTC,CSARGEGDRVAYEQYF,16,.,TRBV20-1,TRBD1,TRBJ2-7
TGTGCCAGCAGTGTGGCGATCTATGGCTACACCTTC,CASSVAIYGYTF,12,few,TRBV6-1,.,TRBJ1-2
TGCGCCAGCAGTGAGGCAAGGGAGAATTCACCCCTCCACTTT,CASSEARENSPLHF,14,few,TRBV10-2,.,TRBJ1-6
TGTGCCAGCAGCCCTATTTTGGGCGGGGCTCTCCAAGAGACCCAGTACTTC,CASSPILGGALQETQYF,17,few,TRBV7-9,.,TRBJ2-5
TGCAGTGCTAGACCGATGGGTACAGGGGTTTATAGCAATCAGCCCCAGCATTTT,CSARPMGTGVYSNQPQHF,18,few,TRBV20-1,TRBD1,TRBJ1-5
TGTGCCAGCAGCCGGGGACTAGCGGGGGCCTACGAGCAGTACTTC,CASSRGLAGAYEQYF,15,once,TRBV12-3/TRBV12-4,TRBD2,TRBJ2-7
TGCAGCGTTGATCGGACAGGGAGCACAGATACGCAGTATTTT,CSVDRTGSTDTQYF,14,few,TRBV29-1,TRBD1,TRBJ2-3
TGTGCCGTCGGGGGGGCAGTGAACACCGGGGAGCTGTTTTTT,CAVGGAVNTGELFF,14,few,TRBV7-9,TRBD2,TRBJ2-2
TGTGCCAGCAGTCCTAGGGTACCCAATAGCAATCAGCCCCAGCATTTT,CASSPRVPNSNQPQHF,16,.,TRBV12-3/TRBV12-4,.,TRBJ1-5
TGCGCCAGCAGCTTGGGCCAGGGGGCGAGCTCCTATAATTCACCCCTCCACTTT,CASSLGQGASSYNSPLHF,18,.,TRBV5-1,TRBD1,TRBJ1-6
TGTGCCAGCAGTTTTCCTCCGGGACAGGGGGGGAACTATGGCTACACCTTC,CASSFPPGQGGNYGYTF,17,.,TRBV28,TRBD1,TRBJ1-2
TGCAGCGTTGTCGCTCGGCGACTAGCGGATCAAGAGACCCAGTACTTC,CSVVARRLADQETQYF,16,.,TRBV29-1,TRBD2,TRBJ2-5
TGCACCGTTTTCCGGGACGGAAAAAATGAGCAGTTCTTC,CTVFRDGKNEQFF,13,.,TRBV29-1,.,TRBJ2-1
TGTGCCAGCAGCTTAGCGGGGTCACAGAGGGCCTTCAACTATGGCTACACCTTC,CASSLAGSQRAFNYGYTF,18,.,TRBV7-2,.,TRBJ1-2
TGTGCCAGCACCACCCTAGCGGGGGGTTCCTACGAGCAGTACTTC,CASTTLAGGSYEQYF,15,.,TRBV7-6,TRBD2,TRBJ2-7
TGTGCCAGCAGCCGACCCGGGACAGGGATACGTGGCTACACCTTC,CASSRPGTGIRGYTF,15,few,TRBV6-1,TRBD1,TRBJ1-2
TGCGCCAGCAGCTCCGGGATAATGAACACTGAAGCTTTCTTT,CASSSGIMNTEAFF,14,few,TRBV5-1,.,TRBJ1-1
TGTGCCAGCAGTGATGACCCGGGAGTATATGAGACCCAGTACTTC,CASSDDPGVYETQYF,15,.,TRBV2,.,TRBJ2-5
TGCGCCAGCAGCTCCTACGACTCGACAGGCTCACCCCTCCACTTT,CASSSYDSTGSPLHF,15,many,TRBV5-1,.,TRBJ1-6
TGTGCCAGCAGTTCGGGGGGACCGTTATATGGCTACACCTTC,CASSSGGPLYGYTF,14,many,TRBV7-9,.,TRBJ1-2
TGTGCCAGCAGCCCCCGGACTAGCGGAGGCGAGCAGTACTTC,CASSPRTSGGEQYF,14,few,TRBV9,TRBD2,TRBJ2-7
TGTGCCAGCAGTCCTCGGATGGTAGGCTACGAGCAGTACTTC,CASSPRMVGYEQYF,14,.,TRBV6-1,.,TRBJ2-7
TGTGCCAGCAGTTACTCGACGGGACACCTCTATGGCTACACCTTC,CASSYSTGHLYGYTF,15,few,TRBV6-2/TRBV6-3,.,TRBJ1-2
TGTGCCATCAGTCAAGTTTTGGCAGGGCGGTCCGAGCAGTACTTC,CAISQVLAGRSEQYF,15,few,TRBV10-3,.,TRBJ2-7
TGCAGTGCTAGCCTAGGGACTAGCCGGCAGTTCTTC,CSASLGTSRQFF,12,.,TRBV20-1,TRBD2,TRBJ2-1
TGCGCCAGCAGCAATGACAGGGCCTGGAACACTGAAGCTTTCTTT,CASSNDRAWNTEAFF,15,few,TRBV5-1,TRBD1,TRBJ1-1
TGCAGCGTTGAAGAGGGTCGGGGCAACGAGCAGTACTTC,CSVEEGRGNEQYF,13,few,TRBV29-1,.,TRBJ2-7